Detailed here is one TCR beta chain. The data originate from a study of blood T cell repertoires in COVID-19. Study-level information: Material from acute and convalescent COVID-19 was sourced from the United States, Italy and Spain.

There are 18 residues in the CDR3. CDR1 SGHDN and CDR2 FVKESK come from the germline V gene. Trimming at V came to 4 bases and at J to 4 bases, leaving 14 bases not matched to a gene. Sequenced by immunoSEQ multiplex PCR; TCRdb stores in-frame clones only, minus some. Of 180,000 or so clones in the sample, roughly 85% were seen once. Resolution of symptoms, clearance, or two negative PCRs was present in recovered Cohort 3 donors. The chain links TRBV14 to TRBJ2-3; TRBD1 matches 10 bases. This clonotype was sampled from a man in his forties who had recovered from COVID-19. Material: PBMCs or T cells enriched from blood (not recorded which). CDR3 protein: CASSRRTGTGVHADTQYF. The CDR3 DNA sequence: TGTGCCAGCAGCCGACGGACCGGGACAGGGGTACATGCAGATACGCAGTATTTT.